This is a list of T cell receptor beta chains from one sample in a study of molecular identifiers for immune sequencing clone quantification. TCRdb re-called the PCR reads through MiXCR, storing one row per CDR3 protein. In the table there are 35,000 to 40,000 distinct CDR3 sequences, 19% of which are singletons. Input material: naive CD8+ T cells from blood, with Jurkat cell RNA spiked in. The source is a human donor in good health. Some libraries in this study had Jurkat cell RNA spiked in. The CDR3 runs from the conserved cysteine through the conserved F or W. The order of the fields is V gene, clone size, D gene, J gene, CDR3 DNA, CDR3 protein. The D gene is left open where the match is weak. Size is omitted from some rows. Given values are once, few, many or a class for expanded clones.

v_call: TRBV25-1
clone_size: many
d_call: NA
j_call: TRBJ2-3
cdr3_nt: TGTGCCAGCAGTGAATCGATGGGCACAGATACGCAGTATTTT
cdr3_aa: CASSESMGTDTQYF

v_call: TRBV12-3/TRBV12-4
clone_size: NA
d_call: NA
j_call: TRBJ2-7
cdr3_nt: TGTGCCAGCACTCAAGGCCCAAACTACGAGCAGTACTTC
cdr3_aa: CASTQGPNYEQYF

v_call: TRBV4-2
clone_size: few
d_call: NA
j_call: TRBJ2-1
cdr3_nt: TGTACCAGCAGCCAAGAAAAGGGCGTTAATGAGCAGTTCTTC
cdr3_aa: CTSSQEKGVNEQFF

v_call: TRBV7-6
clone_size: medium-sized
d_call: NA
j_call: TRBJ1-5
cdr3_nt: TGTGCCAGCAGCTCCGGGGGGCCCCAGCATTTT
cdr3_aa: CASSSGGPQHF

v_call: TRBV27
clone_size: few
d_call: TRBD1
j_call: TRBJ2-7
cdr3_nt: TGTGCCAGCAGTTTAGCCGGGACAGGCTCCTACGAGCAGTACTTC
cdr3_aa: CASSLAGTGSYEQYF

v_call: TRBV29-1
clone_size: medium-sized
d_call: NA
j_call: TRBJ2-5
cdr3_nt: TGCAGCGTTGAAGATCATCAGGGCCAGTACCAAGAGACCCAGTACTTC
cdr3_aa: CSVEDHQGQYQETQYF

v_call: TRBV7-2
clone_size: many
d_call: NA
j_call: TRBJ2-5
cdr3_nt: TGTGCCAGCAGCTTCCCAGGGGCTCCGGGGCAAGAGACCCAGTACTTC
cdr3_aa: CASSFPGAPGQETQYF

v_call: TRBV4-2
clone_size: many
d_call: NA
j_call: TRBJ1-5
cdr3_nt: TGTGCCAGCAGCCAAGATAGCAATCAGCCCCAGCATTTT
cdr3_aa: CASSQDSNQPQHF

v_call: TRBV12-3/TRBV12-4
clone_size: NA
d_call: NA
j_call: TRBJ1-3
cdr3_nt: TGTGCCAGCCCTAGGACGGGGGCTGGAAACACCATATATTTT
cdr3_aa: CASPRTGAGNTIYF

v_call: TRBV20-1
clone_size: many
d_call: TRBD1
j_call: TRBJ2-3
cdr3_nt: TGCAGTGCTCGAGACAGGGACGTCACAGATACGCAGTATTTT
cdr3_aa: CSARDRDVTDTQYF

v_call: TRBV29-1
clone_size: many
d_call: NA
j_call: TRBJ2-2
cdr3_nt: TGCAGCGTCCAGGGCGGTGGCGGGGAGCTGTTTTTT
cdr3_aa: CSVQGGGGELFF

v_call: TRBV4-1
clone_size: NA
d_call: TRBD1
j_call: TRBJ2-7
cdr3_nt: TGCGCCAGCAGCCAAGGACAGGGCCTGCCCTACGAGCAGTACTTC
cdr3_aa: CASSQGQGLPYEQYF

v_call: TRBV4-1
clone_size: few
d_call: TRBD2
j_call: TRBJ2-7
cdr3_nt: TGCGCCAGCAGCCAAGGGAAGGTTGGGACTAGCGGGAGTTACGAGCAGTACTTC
cdr3_aa: CASSQGKVGTSGSYEQYF

v_call: TRBV12-3/TRBV12-4
clone_size: NA
d_call: TRBD1
j_call: TRBJ2-6
cdr3_nt: TGTGCCAGCAGTCCAGGGAAGGGGGCCTCTGGGGCCAACGTCCTGACTTTC
cdr3_aa: CASSPGKGASGANVLTF

v_call: TRBV25-1
clone_size: many
d_call: NA
j_call: TRBJ2-3
cdr3_nt: TGTGCCAGCAGTTGGCGTGTGGATACGCAGTATTTT
cdr3_aa: CASSWRVDTQYF

v_call: TRBV28
clone_size: NA
d_call: TRBD2
j_call: TRBJ2-3
cdr3_nt: TGTGCCAGCAGTCTCTGGACTAGCGGGAACCCCACAGATACGCAGTATTTT
cdr3_aa: CASSLWTSGNPTDTQYF

v_call: TRBV12-3/TRBV12-4
clone_size: many
d_call: NA
j_call: TRBJ2-3
cdr3_nt: TGTGCCAGCAGTTACCAGGGGGATACGCAGTATTTT
cdr3_aa: CASSYQGDTQYF

v_call: TRBV19
clone_size: many
d_call: TRBD1
j_call: TRBJ2-7
cdr3_nt: TGTGCCAGTAGTATTGTGGGGACAGAGAGCTCCTACGAGCAGTACTTC
cdr3_aa: CASSIVGTESSYEQYF

v_call: TRBV7-2
clone_size: medium-sized
d_call: NA
j_call: TRBJ1-3
cdr3_nt: TGTGCCAGCAGCGAACGGGGCGTGCCCTCTGGAAACACCATATATTTT
cdr3_aa: CASSERGVPSGNTIYF

v_call: TRBV6-2/TRBV6-3
clone_size: few
d_call: NA
j_call: TRBJ1-1
cdr3_nt: TGTGCCAGCCGCCTGGTTCACGGGGCCACTGAAGCTTTCTTT
cdr3_aa: CASRLVHGATEAFF

v_call: TRBV20-1
clone_size: few
d_call: NA
j_call: TRBJ2-1
cdr3_nt: TGCAGTGCTAGACTGCGTAACAATGAGCAGTTCTTC
cdr3_aa: CSARLRNNEQFF

v_call: TRBV6-2/TRBV6-3
clone_size: few
d_call: NA
j_call: TRBJ2-7
cdr3_nt: TGTGCCAGCAGTTACTCGATTCTGGTTAGCGGTTCCTACGAGCAGTACTTC
cdr3_aa: CASSYSILVSGSYEQYF

v_call: TRBV20-1
clone_size: many
d_call: TRBD2
j_call: TRBJ2-2
cdr3_nt: TGCAGTGCTAGACCCCCGGTACTAGCGGGAGGGCTGGGCACCGGGGAGCTGTTTTTT
cdr3_aa: CSARPPVLAGGLGTGELFF

v_call: TRBV3-1
clone_size: many
d_call: TRBD1
j_call: TRBJ1-1
cdr3_nt: TGTGCCAGCAGCCAGATCCTAGGGGACAGGGTGACTGAAGCTTTCTTT
cdr3_aa: CASSQILGDRVTEAFF

v_call: TRBV5-3
clone_size: many
d_call: NA
j_call: TRBJ2-5
cdr3_nt: TGTGCCAGCTCTCCGACAATTAACCAAGACACCCAGTACTTT
cdr3_aa: CASSPTINQDTQYF

v_call: TRBV3-1
clone_size: NA
d_call: NA
j_call: TRBJ2-7
cdr3_nt: TGTGCCAGCAGCGATAAGGCCGAGCTCACGCGCTCCTACGAGCAGTACTTC
cdr3_aa: CASSDKAELTRSYEQYF

v_call: TRBV12-3/TRBV12-4
clone_size: many
d_call: NA
j_call: TRBJ2-3
cdr3_nt: TGTGCCAGCAGTTTGGGTAACCGGGACCGCGGAATGCCCCATACGCAGTATTTT
cdr3_aa: CASSLGNRDRGMPHTQYF

v_call: TRBV6-2/TRBV6-3
clone_size: many
d_call: TRBD2
j_call: TRBJ2-3
cdr3_nt: TGTGCCAGCACCAGTGGACTAGGAACAGATACGCAGTATTTT
cdr3_aa: CASTSGLGTDTQYF

v_call: TRBV7-9
clone_size: many
d_call: TRBD1
j_call: TRBJ2-3
cdr3_nt: TGTGCCAGCAGTTCAGTGACAGGGGATGGCACAGATACGCAGTATTTT
cdr3_aa: CASSSVTGDGTDTQYF

v_call: TRBV5-1
clone_size: many
d_call: TRBD2
j_call: TRBJ2-5
cdr3_nt: TGCGCCAGCAGCGGAGGACTAGAAGAGACCCAGTACTTC
cdr3_aa: CASSGGLEETQYF

v_call: TRBV7-9
clone_size: NA
d_call: NA
j_call: TRBJ1-5
cdr3_nt: TGTGCCAGCAGTGCAGGGGTTGGGCCCCAGCATTTT
cdr3_aa: CASSAGVGPQHF

v_call: TRBV15
clone_size: many
d_call: NA
j_call: TRBJ2-2
cdr3_nt: TGTGCCACCAGCGGACGAACACCTCGCGGACCAAGCACCGGGGAGCTGTTTTTT
cdr3_aa: CATSGRTPRGPSTGELFF

v_call: TRBV7-9
clone_size: NA
d_call: NA
j_call: TRBJ1-1
cdr3_nt: TGTGCCAGCACCGATCGGAGGGCCCCCACTGAAGCTTTCTTT
cdr3_aa: CASTDRRAPTEAFF

v_call: TRBV15
clone_size: many
d_call: TRBD2
j_call: TRBJ2-1
cdr3_nt: TGTGCCACCAGCAGAGTGGTGTGGTGGGCTAGCGGGGGAGGGGATGAGCAGTTCTTC
cdr3_aa: CATSRVVWWASGGGDEQFF

v_call: TRBV11-2
clone_size: many
d_call: TRBD2
j_call: TRBJ2-7
cdr3_nt: TGTGCCAGCAGCCCGGGAGTCGGGGGGTTAGGGAAGTACTTATACGAGCAGTACTTC
cdr3_aa: CASSPGVGGLGKYLYEQYF

v_call: TRBV20-1
clone_size: many
d_call: NA
j_call: TRBJ2-4
cdr3_nt: TGCAGTGCTCCTGATGAGTTGGGGAGGCCTCCAAACATTCAGTACTTC
cdr3_aa: CSAPDELGRPPNIQYF

v_call: TRBV29-1
clone_size: many
d_call: NA
j_call: TRBJ2-7
cdr3_nt: TGCAGCGTTGAAGATAACGAGGGCCCCTACGAGCAGTACTTC
cdr3_aa: CSVEDNEGPYEQYF

v_call: TRBV4-1
clone_size: NA
d_call: TRBD1
j_call: TRBJ2-5
cdr3_nt: TGCGCCGACAGCCAGAAAGGGACAGGGGTCCAAGAGACCCAGTACTTC
cdr3_aa: CADSQKGTGVQETQYF

v_call: TRBV6-2/TRBV6-3
clone_size: many
d_call: NA
j_call: TRBJ2-5
cdr3_nt: TGTGCCAGCAGTTCTCAGGGGCCCGACCAAGAGACCCAGTACTTC
cdr3_aa: CASSSQGPDQETQYF

v_call: TRBV5-4
clone_size: once
d_call: NA
j_call: TRBJ2-3
cdr3_nt: TGTGCCAGCAGCTTTGCGGGCCCCTACACAGATACGCTGTATTTT
cdr3_aa: CASSFAGPYTDTLYF

v_call: TRBV10-3
clone_size: many
d_call: NA
j_call: TRBJ2-7
cdr3_nt: TGTGCCACGGCCAATCCCCCCGGAGGTTCGTACGAGCAGTACTTC
cdr3_aa: CATANPPGGSYEQYF

v_call: TRBV18
clone_size: many
d_call: NA
j_call: TRBJ1-5
cdr3_nt: TGTGCCAGCTCCGCGACAGGTCTTAACCGTTATAGCAATCAGCCCCAGCATTTT
cdr3_aa: CASSATGLNRYSNQPQHF

v_call: TRBV4-1
clone_size: few
d_call: NA
j_call: TRBJ2-7
cdr3_nt: TGCGCCAGCAGCCATTCGGGGGGCCCCTACGAGCAGTACTTC
cdr3_aa: CASSHSGGPYEQYF

v_call: TRBV20-1
clone_size: many
d_call: TRBD1
j_call: TRBJ1-1
cdr3_nt: TGCAGTGCTACGGGACAGCTGGTGACTGAAGCTTTCTTT
cdr3_aa: CSATGQLVTEAFF

v_call: TRBV6-5
clone_size: many
d_call: NA
j_call: TRBJ2-7
cdr3_nt: TGTGCCAGCAGGAAGGGTTACGAGCAGTACTTC
cdr3_aa: CASRKGYEQYF

v_call: TRBV4-1
clone_size: NA
d_call: NA
j_call: TRBJ2-7
cdr3_nt: TGCGCCAGCAGCCAAAAAAAGGAGGGGGGTTGCGAGCAGTACTTC
cdr3_aa: CASSQKKEGGCEQYF

v_call: TRBV7-2
clone_size: many
d_call: NA
j_call: TRBJ2-7
cdr3_nt: TGTGCCAGCAGCCCCCTCTCCTACGAGCAGTACTTC
cdr3_aa: CASSPLSYEQYF

v_call: TRBV9
clone_size: many
d_call: TRBD2
j_call: TRBJ2-3
cdr3_nt: TGTGCCAGCAGCGCCGGGACTAGTGATGCAGATACGCAGTATTTT
cdr3_aa: CASSAGTSDADTQYF

v_call: TRBV6-2/TRBV6-3
clone_size: few
d_call: TRBD1
j_call: TRBJ2-7
cdr3_nt: TGTGCCAGCAGTCCTGAGACAGGGTTGCGGAGGACCTACGAGCAGTACTTC
cdr3_aa: CASSPETGLRRTYEQYF

v_call: TRBV2
clone_size: many
d_call: NA
j_call: TRBJ1-5
cdr3_nt: TGTGCCAGCAGAGAGGAGGGAACTGGCAATCAGCCCCAGCATTTT
cdr3_aa: CASREEGTGNQPQHF

v_call: TRBV4-1
clone_size: many
d_call: TRBD1
j_call: TRBJ1-1
cdr3_nt: TGCGCCAGCAGCCAAGTACTCGGGACAGGGGCCACTGAAGCTTTCTTT
cdr3_aa: CASSQVLGTGATEAFF

v_call: TRBV20-1
clone_size: NA
d_call: TRBD1
j_call: TRBJ2-7
cdr3_nt: TGCAGTACTAGAGGAGGGACAGGGGGATACGAGCAGTACTTC
cdr3_aa: CSTRGGTGGYEQYF

v_call: TRBV27
clone_size: NA
d_call: NA
j_call: TRBJ1-1
cdr3_nt: TGTGCCAGCAGTTTATCTGGACAGACCATGAACACTGAAGCTTTCTTT
cdr3_aa: CASSLSGQTMNTEAFF

v_call: TRBV20-1
clone_size: medium-sized
d_call: TRBD2
j_call: TRBJ2-2
cdr3_nt: TGCAGTGCTAGGGGGAGAAGCGGACTAGCGGGACACACCGGGGAGCTGTTTTTT
cdr3_aa: CSARGRSGLAGHTGELFF

v_call: TRBV3-1
clone_size: many
d_call: TRBD2
j_call: TRBJ2-5
cdr3_nt: TGTGCCAGCAGCCCACTAGCGGGAGGGGGAGAGACCCAGTACTTC
cdr3_aa: CASSPLAGGGETQYF